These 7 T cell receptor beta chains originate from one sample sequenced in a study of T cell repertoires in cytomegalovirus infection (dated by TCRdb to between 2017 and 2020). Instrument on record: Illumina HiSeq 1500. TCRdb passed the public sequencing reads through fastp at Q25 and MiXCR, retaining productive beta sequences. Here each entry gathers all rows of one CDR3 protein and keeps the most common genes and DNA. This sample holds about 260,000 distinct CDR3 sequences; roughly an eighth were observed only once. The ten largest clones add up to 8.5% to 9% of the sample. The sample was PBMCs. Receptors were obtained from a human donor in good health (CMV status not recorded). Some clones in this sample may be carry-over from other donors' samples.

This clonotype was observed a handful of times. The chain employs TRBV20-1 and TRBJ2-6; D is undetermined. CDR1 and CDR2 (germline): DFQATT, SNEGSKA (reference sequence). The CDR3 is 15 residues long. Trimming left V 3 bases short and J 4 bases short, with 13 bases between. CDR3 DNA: TGCAGTGCTAGTATCCCAGGTGGGGGGGCCAACGTCCTGACTTTC. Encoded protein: CSASIPGGGANVLTF.

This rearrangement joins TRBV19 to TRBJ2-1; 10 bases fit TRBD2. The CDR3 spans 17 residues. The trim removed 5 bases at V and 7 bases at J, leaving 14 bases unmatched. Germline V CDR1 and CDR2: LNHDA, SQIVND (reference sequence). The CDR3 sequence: CASSPVDLAGVGNEQFF. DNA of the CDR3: TGTGCCAGTAGTCCGGTCGACCTAGCGGGAGTAGGGAATGAGCAGTTCTTC.

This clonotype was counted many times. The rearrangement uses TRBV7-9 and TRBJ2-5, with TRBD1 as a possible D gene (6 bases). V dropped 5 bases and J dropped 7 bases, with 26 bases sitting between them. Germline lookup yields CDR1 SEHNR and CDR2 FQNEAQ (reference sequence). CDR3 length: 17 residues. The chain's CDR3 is CASSPKEPPGAMWTQYF. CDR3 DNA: TGTGCCAGCAGCCCCAAAGAGCCCCCAGGGGCAATGTGGACCCAGTACTTC.

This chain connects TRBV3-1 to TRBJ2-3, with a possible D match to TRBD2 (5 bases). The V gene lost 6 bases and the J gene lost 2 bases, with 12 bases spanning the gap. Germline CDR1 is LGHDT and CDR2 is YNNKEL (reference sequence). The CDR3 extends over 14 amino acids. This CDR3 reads CASSRFGDTDTQYF. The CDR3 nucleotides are TGTGCCAGCAGTCGCTTCGGGGACACAGATACGCAGTATTTT.

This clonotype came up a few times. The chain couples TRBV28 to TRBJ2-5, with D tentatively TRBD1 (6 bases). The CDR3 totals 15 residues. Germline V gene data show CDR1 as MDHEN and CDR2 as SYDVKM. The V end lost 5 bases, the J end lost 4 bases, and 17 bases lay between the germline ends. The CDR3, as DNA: TGTGCCAGCAGTCCCCCCTTGGCAGGGGCAGAGACCCAGTACTTC. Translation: CASSPPLAGAETQYF.

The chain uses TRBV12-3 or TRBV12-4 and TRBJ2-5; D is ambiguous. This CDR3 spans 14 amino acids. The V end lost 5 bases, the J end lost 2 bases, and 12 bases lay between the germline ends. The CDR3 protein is CASSTVTEQETQYF. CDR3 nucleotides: TGTGCCAGCAGTACAGTTACAGAACAAGAGACCCAGTACTTC.

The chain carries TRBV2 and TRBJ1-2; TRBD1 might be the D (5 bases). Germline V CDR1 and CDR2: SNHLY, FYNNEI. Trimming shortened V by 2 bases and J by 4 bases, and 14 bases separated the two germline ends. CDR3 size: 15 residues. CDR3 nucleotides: TGTGCCAGCAGTGAAATGGGTCCCGGGGGCTATGGCTACACCTTC. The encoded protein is CASSEMGPGGYGYTF.